These 16 T cell receptor beta chains were all obtained from the same sample, sequenced in a study of CD8 T cells in ankylosing spondylitis. TCRdb re-called the 5' RACE reads through MiXCR, storing one row per CDR3 protein. This table holds roughly 39,000 distinct CDR3 sequences, 2.5% to 3% found once. Input material: blood, either unsorted or a sorted T cell fraction (not recorded which). The origin of the receptors is a male donor with ankylosing spondylitis or in good health (not recorded which).

This clonotype was picked up many times. This chain joins TRBV9 and TRBJ2-3, with TRBD2 identical over 7 bases. From germline, CDR1 is SGDLS and CDR2 YYNGEE. Trimming removed 7 bases from V and 0 bases from J; junction bases left unmatched: 8. CDR3 size: 15 residues. The CDR3 region is CASSLGGSSTDTQYF. CDR3 nucleotide sequence: TGTGCCAGCTCTCTCGGGGGGTCTAGCACAGATACGCAGTATTTT.

This clonotype came up many times. The chain is built from TRBV9 and TRBJ2-5; no reliable D call. Germline assignment: CDR1 SGDLS and CDR2 YYNGEE. CDR3 length: 16 amino acids. Trimming stripped 0 bases from V and 5 bases from J, with 17 bases between. CDR3 nucleotide sequence: TGTGCCAGCAGCGTAGGGACGCAAATCGGACGGGAGACCCAGTACTTC. Its translation is CASSVGTQIGRETQYF.

In its sample, this clonotype was seen many times. The gene calls are TRBV9 and TRBJ1-3, with D tentatively TRBD1 (5 bases). Between the trimmed V and J ends, which lost 2 bases and 0 bases, there was a span of 6 bases. Per the germline V gene, CDR1 is SGDLS and CDR2 is YYNGEE. The CDR3 runs 14 residues. The CDR3 region is CASSVGDSGNTIYF. CDR3 DNA: TGTGCCAGCAGCGTGGGGGACTCTGGAAACACCATATATTTT.

This clonotype was seen ten or more times. This chain connects TRBV9 to TRBJ2-7; possible D gene TRBD1, 5 bases. The V end was cut by 0 bases, the J end by 2 bases, with 12 bases between. Germline V gives CDR1 SGDLS, CDR2 YYNGEE. The CDR3 is 15 amino acids. CDR3 sequence reads: CASSVEAGPAYEQYF. CDR3 nucleotides: TGTGCCAGCAGCGTAGAGGCAGGGCCCGCCTACGAGCAGTACTTC.

Many counts were recorded for this clonotype. The rearrangement uses TRBV9 and TRBJ2-3; unclear D gene. CDR1 is SGDLS and CDR2 is YYNGEE in the germline V gene. The CDR3 sequence is 13 residues long. The V end lost 0 bases, the J end lost 5 bases, and 7 bases lay between the germline ends. The CDR3 sequence: CASSVAVGDTQYF. CDR3 nucleotide sequence: TGTGCCAGCAGCGTAGCGGTAGGAGATACGCAGTATTTT.

This clonotype appeared many times. The gene calls are TRBV9 and TRBJ2-1; unclear D gene. CDR3 length: 14 amino acids. CDR1 SGDLS and CDR2 YYNGEE come from the germline V gene. Trimming shortened V by 4 bases and J by 4 bases, and 12 bases separated the two germline ends. CDR3 nucleotide sequence: TGTGCCAGCAGCACCTCCTTAGATTACAATGAGCAGTTCTTC. Residues: CASSTSLDYNEQFF.

Ten or more counts support this clonotype. The rearrangement uses TRBV9 and TRBJ2-1; TRBD2 matches 7 bases. Germline CDR1 and CDR2: SGDLS and YYNGEE. The CDR3 loop spans 14 amino acids. The J segment lost 7 bases and the V segment lost 2 bases, leaving 6 bases of the junction unmatched. The CDR3 nucleotides are TGTGCCAGCAGCGTCCGACAGCGGGATAATGAGCAGTTCTTC. As protein: CASSVRQRDNEQFF.

This clonotype was picked up many times. The chain is built from TRBV9 and TRBJ1-4, with no clear D. The germline CDR1 and CDR2 sequences are SGDLS and YYNGEE. The V end was cut by 0 bases, the J end by 4 bases, with 4 bases between. The CDR3 contains 13 residues. The CDR3 coding sequence is TGTGCCAGCAGCGTAGGAGATAATGAAAAACTGTTTTTT. Amino acids: CASSVGDNEKLFF. The full variable domain, with the rest looked up from reference TRBV9 and TRBJ1-4, is DSGVTQTPKHLITATGQRVTLRCSPRSGDLSVYWYQQSLDQGLQFLIQYYNGEERAKGNILERFSAQQFPDLHSELNLSSLELGDSALYFCASSVGDNEKLFFGSGTQLSVL.

This clonotype was recorded many times. The J gene is TRBJ2-7, the V gene TRBV9, with D tentatively TRBD2 (5 bases). V was clipped by 4 bases and J by 3 bases, with 23 bases between them. CDR3 size: 17 residues. Germline values: CDR1 SGDLS, CDR2 YYNGEE. The CDR3 spells CASSPGMHGQGYYEQYF. The CDR3 DNA is TGTGCCAGCAGCCCCGGGATGCACGGCCAAGGTTACTACGAGCAGTACTTC.

This clonotype has a count of ten or more. This sequence joins TRBV9 and TRBJ2-1; 9 positions agree with TRBD1. CDR3 size: 14 residues. Germline lookup yields CDR1 SGDLS and CDR2 YYNGEE. With V trimmed by 6 bases and J by 9 bases, 10 bases remained unmatched. CDR3 sequence (DNA): TGTGCCAGCAACAAGAGACAGGGGGACACTGAGCAGTTCTTC. Translation: CASNKRQGDTEQFF. Looking up the rest from reference TRBV9 and TRBJ2-1 gives the full variable domain: DSGVTQTPKHLITATGQRVTLRCSPRSGDLSVYWYQQSLDQGLQFLIQYYNGEERAKGNILERFSAQQFPDLHSELNLSSLELGDSALYFCASNKRQGDTEQFFGPGTRLTVL.

This clonotype has more than one count but fewer than ten. This chain connects TRBV9 to TRBJ2-5; D is possibly TRBD2 (7 bases). This CDR3 is 15 amino acids long. V was pared by 0 bases and J by 5 bases, with 14 bases between. Germline CDR1 and CDR2: SGDLS and YYNGEE. The DNA of the CDR3 is TGTGCCAGCAGCGTAGTCGGGGGGCCAGGGGAGACCCAGTACTTC. Amino acids: CASSVVGGPGETQYF.

This clonotype was picked up many times. This chain uses TRBV9 with TRBJ2-7, with D tentatively TRBD2 (5 bases). The CDR3 contains 14 residues. Germline loops: CDR1 SGDLS, CDR2 YYNGEE. Trimming removed 4 bases at V and 0 bases at J, with 11 bases between. The CDR3 nucleotides are TGTGCCAGCAGCCCGGCGAGGGCCTCCTACGAGCAGTACTTC. It yields the protein CASSPARASYEQYF.

A few counts support this clonotype. This sequence joins TRBV7-7 and TRBJ2-7; 10 nucleotides align to TRBD1. CDR3 size: 16 residues. Per germline, CDR1 SSHAT and CDR2 FNYEAQ (reference sequence). With V trimmed by 1 base and J by 4 bases, 7 bases remained unmatched. CDR3 region: CASSLVGDRGLYEQYF. The CDR3 coding sequence is TGTGCCAGCAGCTTAGTAGGGGACAGGGGTCTGTACGAGCAGTACTTC.

This clonotype was detected many times. The chain carries TRBV9 and TRBJ2-7; 7 bases agree with TRBD1. CDR3 size: 15 residues. J lost 4 bases, V lost 0 bases, and 7 bases had no gene match. Germline V gene sequence: CDR1 SGDLS, CDR2 YYNGEE. CDR3 in DNA: TGTGCCAGCAGCGTAGCCGGGACAGACTTTTACGAGCAGTACTTC. Its protein product is CASSVAGTDFYEQYF.

Notes on this clonotype: This may arise from a read error, as a much more abundant clone is one base away. No DNA is shown, since the ends of the CDR3 on it are uncertain; the CDR3 is the one TCRdb lists. The genes are TRBV21-1 and TRBJ2-1; the D call of TRBD2 is as the table states it, not checked on the DNA. TRBV21-1 is designated a pseudogene. The CDR3 spans 17 residues, counting both ends. The CDR3 protein is CAGSPLVAGGAHNEQFF.

This clonotype was seen many times. V is TRBV21-1 and J is TRBJ1-1. TRBV21-1 constitutes a pseudogene. The length of the CDR3 is 13 residues. In DNA, the CDR3 is TGTGCCAGCACCCTTTCGGTGAAGTCTGAAGCTTTCTTT. This codes for CASTLSVKSEAFF.